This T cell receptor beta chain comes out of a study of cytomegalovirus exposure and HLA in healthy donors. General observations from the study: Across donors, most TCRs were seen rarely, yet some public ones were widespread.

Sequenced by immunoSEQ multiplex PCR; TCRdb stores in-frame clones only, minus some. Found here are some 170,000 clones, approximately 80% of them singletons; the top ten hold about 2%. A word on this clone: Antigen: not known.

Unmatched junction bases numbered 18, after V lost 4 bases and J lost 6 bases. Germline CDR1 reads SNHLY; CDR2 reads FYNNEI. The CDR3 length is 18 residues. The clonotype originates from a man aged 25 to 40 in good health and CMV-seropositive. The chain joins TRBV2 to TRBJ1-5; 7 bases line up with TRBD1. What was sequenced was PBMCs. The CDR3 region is CASSVWNSPETGTQPQHF. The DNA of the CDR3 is TGTGCCAGCAGTGTTTGGAATTCACCGGAGACAGGGACTCAGCCCCAGCATTTT.